These T cell receptor beta chains were read from a single sample in a study of vaccination and CD4 T cells after COVID-19. What these receptors recognize is not known. TCRdb called the PCR reads again in MiXCR, with one record for every CDR3 protein. The sample contains some 3,200 distinct CDR3 sequences, roughly 80% of which appear only once. Sequenced input: CD4+ T cells from blood, cultured in vitro. These receptors came from a human donor who had recovered from COVID-19. CDR3s include the opening cysteine and the closing phenylalanine or tryptophan. A D gene is named only where the DNA matches it firmly. Clone size is shown for a subset of rows, as once, few, many or a class of expanded clone.

d_gene,v_gene,len,j_gene,abundance,CDR3aa,CDR3nt
.,TRBV21-1,13,TRBJ1-2,.,CASSKDCHYGYTF,TGTGCCAGCAGCAAAGATTGCCACTATGGCTACACCTTC
TRBD1,TRBV25-1,13,TRBJ1-2,.,CASSETGVHGYTF,TGTGCCAGCAGTGAGACAGGGGTTCATGGCTACACCTTC
.,TRBV6-1,16,TRBJ1-6,.,CASSGGGWVSNSPLHF,TGTGCCAGCAGTGGGGGGGGATGGGTATCTAATTCACCCCTCCACTTT
.,TRBV2,13,TRBJ1-5,.,CASSVEGNQPQHF,TGTGCCAGCAGTGTCGAGGGCAATCAGCCCCAGCATTTT
.,TRBV20-1,15,TRBJ1-1,.,CSARETLSGGTEAFF,TGCAGTGCTAGGGAGACTCTGTCTGGCGGCACTGAAGCTTTCTTT
TRBD1,TRBV24-1,15,TRBJ1-2,.,CATSDGTGNIRGYTF,TGTGCCACCAGTGACGGGACAGGGAATATTCGGGGCTACACCTTC
.,TRBV6-1,17,TRBJ1-2,.,CASSGLLRGAANYGYTF,TGTGCCAGCAGTGGACTTCTCCGGGGGGCGGCTAACTATGGCTACACCTTC
.,TRBV27,13,TRBJ2-5,.,CASSLPGAETQYF,TGTGCCAGCAGTTTACCGGGGGCAGAGACCCAGTACTTC
.,TRBV12-3/TRBV12-4,13,TRBJ1-2,.,CASSLQGVYGYTF,TGTGCCAGCAGTTTACAGGGTGTCTATGGCTACACCTTC
TRBD2,TRBV2,14,TRBJ2-2,.,CASSEGGDTGELFF,TGTGCCAGCAGTGAGGGAGGGGACACCGGGGAGCTGTTTTTT
TRBD1,TRBV7-3,16,TRBJ2-1,.,CASSSRTGGRNNEQFF,TGTGCCAGCAGCTCCCGGACAGGGGGCCGGAACAATGAGCAGTTCTTC
TRBD1,TRBV5-4,15,TRBJ2-7,.,CASSRTGEGAYEQYF,TGTGCCAGCAGTAGGACAGGGGAAGGAGCCTACGAGCAGTACTTC
.,TRBV10-1,15,TRBJ2-7,once,CASSEDRTGHYEQYF,TGCGCCAGCAGTGAGGACCGCACAGGACACTACGAGCAGTACTTC
.,TRBV2,15,TRBJ1-2,once,CASRRNSEANYGYTF,TGTGCCAGCAGACGGAACTCGGAAGCTAACTATGGCTACACCTTC
.,TRBV19,15,TRBJ2-7,.,CASGLSWGASHEQYF,TGTGCCAGTGGCCTCTCCTGGGGGGCGAGCCACGAGCAGTACTTC
.,TRBV7-2,14,TRBJ2-5,.,CASSLERYQETQYF,TGTGCCAGCAGCTTAGAACGGTACCAAGAGACCCAGTACTTC